The 14 T cell receptor beta chains below come from one sample, sequenced in a study of T cells in Graves' hyperthyroidism and ophthalmopathy. Using RNA transcripts as the source, TCR beta CDR3 regions were amplified. The TCR CDR3 was amplified in a first-round RT-PCR using the HTBI primer set. TCRdb passed the multiplex PCR reads through MiXCR, listing each CDR3 protein once. This table holds approximately 610,000 distinct CDR3 sequences, roughly 14% found once. Sequencing was done on a sample of blood. Receptors originate from a woman aged 40 to 55 with Graves' ophthalmopathy.

This clonotype showed up many times. The rearrangement uses TRBV6-2 or TRBV6-3 and TRBJ2-1, with TRBD2 matching 10 bases. This CDR3 has 16 residues. Germline assignment: CDR1 MNHEY and CDR2 SVGEGT. With V trimmed by 1 base and J by 6 bases, 6 bases remained unmatched. CDR3 in amino acids: CASSYYGLAVSNEQFF. DNA of the CDR3: TGTGCCAGCAGTTACTATGGACTAGCGGTAAGCAATGAGCAGTTCTTC.

The rearrangement uses TRBV27 and TRBJ2-5; D remains unclear. The CDR3 length is 14 residues. The V and J ends lost 4 bases and 4 bases respectively, with 13 bases between them. CDR1 is MNHEY, CDR2 SMNVEV, per germline (reference sequence). For the CDR3, the DNA is TGTGCCAGCAGTTCCCAGACCCCGAGAGAGACCCAGTACTTC. Translating it yields CASSSQTPRETQYF.

This clonotype appeared many times. The gene calls are TRBV20-1 and TRBJ2-7, with D perhaps matching TRBD1 or TRBD2 (6 bases each). CDR1 and CDR2 from the germline V gene are DFQATT and SNEGSKA (reference sequence). V was cut by 6 bases and J by 0 bases, with 12 bases left in between. The CDR3 length is 13 residues. In nucleotides, the CDR3 is TGCAGTGCCCGGGGGCAGGGCTCCTACGAGCAGTACTTC. Amino acid sequence: CSARGQGSYEQYF.

This clonotype has more than one count but fewer than ten. This chain links TRBV28 with TRBJ2-5; D not certain. Germline V gene lookup returns CDR1 MDHEN and CDR2 SYDVKM. The CDR3 extends over 14 amino acids. V was trimmed by 2 bases and J by 7 bases, leaving 14 bases between them. CDR3 nucleotide sequence: TGTGCCAGCAGTTTACTGGACCCGATGGGGACCCAGTACTTC. This codes for CASSLLDPMGTQYF.

This clonotype was seen many times. The chain recombines TRBV27 with TRBJ1-1; no clear D gene. This CDR3 has 15 residues. The germline V gene has CDR1 MNHEY and CDR2 SMNVEV (reference sequence). Trimming pared 0 bases from V and 4 bases from J, leaving 12 bases between. The CDR3 spells CASSLSSTLGTEAFF. CDR3 DNA: TGTGCCAGCAGTTTATCGTCCACCTTGGGCACTGAAGCTTTCTTT.

This clonotype was detected a few times. The chain recombines TRBV7-9 with TRBJ2-7, with 10 bases matching TRBD2. After removal of 7 bases from V and 3 bases from J, the junction contained 6 bases not matched to a gene. The CDR3 contains 14 residues. Germline V CDR1 and CDR2: SEHNR, FQNEAQ (reference sequence). The CDR3 nucleotides are TGTGCCAGCACCGTAGCGGGAGGACGCTACGAGCAGTACTTC. This codes for CASTVAGGRYEQYF.

Only a few counts were recorded for this clonotype. The chain has TRBV6-2 or TRBV6-3 and TRBJ2-1; 10 bases map to TRBD1. The CDR3 length is 14 residues. The germline CDR1 and CDR2 sequences are MNHEY and SVGEGT. The ends lost 2 bases at V and 10 bases at J; junction bases unmatched: 5. Here the CDR3 DNA reads TGTGCCAGCAGTTACCTGGGACAGGGGACGGAGCAGTTCTTC. Its protein is CASSYLGQGTEQFF.

This clonotype appeared a few times. The chain is built from TRBV19 and TRBJ2-2; D uncertain. The CDR3 contains 13 residues. V lost 2 bases and J lost 3, with 4 bases in between. Germline V gene lookup returns CDR1 LNHDA and CDR2 SQIVND (reference sequence). The CDR3 DNA reads TGTGCCAGTAGTATATTCTACACCGGGGAGCTGTTTTTT. Amino acid sequence: CASSIFYTGELFF.

This clonotype was seen only a few times. This rearrangement joins TRBV4-1 to TRBJ2-2, with no clear D. The CDR3 is made up of 12 amino acids. CDR1 is MGHRA, CDR2 YSYEKL, per germline. Trimming pared 7 bases from V and 5 bases from J, leaving 8 bases between. The CDR3 loop reads CASMERTGELFF. The CDR3 DNA is TGCGCCAGCATGGAAAGGACCGGGGAGCTGTTTTTT.

This clonotype was seen at least ten times. CDR3 coding DNA: TGTGCCAGCAGCGTAGCTTCACTAGCGGGAATGACCGGGGAGCTGTTTTTT. Translated, it gives CASSVASLAGMTGELFF. This sequence joins TRBV9 and TRBJ2-2; the match to TRBD2 covers 10 bases. This CDR3 is 17 amino acids long. The V and J ends lost 0 bases and 5 bases, in that order; junction bases with no gene match: 7. CDR1 is SGDLS and CDR2 is YYNGEE in the germline V gene.

In its sample, this clonotype was seen many times. J is TRBJ1-1 and V is TRBV30; D perhaps matches TRBD1 (6 bases). The V gene's germline CDR1 is GTSNPN and CDR2 SVGIG (reference sequence). The CDR3 covers 14 residues. Trimming shortened V by 3 bases and J by 1 base, and 12 bases separated the two germline ends. CDR3 coding DNA: TGTGCCTGGAGATTGGACAGTCAGAACACTGAAGCTTTCTTT. It specifies CAWRLDSQNTEAFF. The whole variable domain, remainder taken from reference TRBV30 and TRBJ1-1, is SQTIHQWPATLVQPVGSPLSLECTVEGTSNPNLYWYRQAAGRGLQLLFYSVGIGQISSEVPQNLSASRPQDRQFILSSKKLLLSDSGFYLCAWRLDSQNTEAFFGQGTRLTVV.

This chain uses TRBV7-2 with TRBJ1-6; maybe TRBD1 (5 bases). V gave up 2 bases and J gave up 8 bases, with 10 bases separating them. Germline V lookup: CDR1 SGHTA, CDR2 FQGNSA. CDR3 length equals 14 residues. The CDR3 here is CASSLQGTHSPLHF. CDR3 nucleotides: TGTGCCAGCAGCTTACAGGGTACACATTCACCCCTCCACTTT.

CDR3 sequence (DNA): TGTGCCAGTAGTAGCGGGAGTGTCCAAGAGACCCAGTACTTC. Amino acid sequence: CASSSGSVQETQYF. V usage is TRBV19 and J usage is TRBJ2-5, with 7 bases fitting TRBD2. J gave up 1 base and V 4 bases, and 3 bases lay outside the gene matches. This CDR3 has 14 residues. Looked up from germline, CDR1 is LNHDA and CDR2 is SQIVND (reference sequence).

Ten or more counts support this clonotype. The chain has TRBV28 and TRBJ1-1; D ambiguous. V lost 1 base, J lost 4 bases, and 7 bases lay in between. There are 13 residues in the CDR3. Germline V CDR1 and CDR2: MDHEN, SYDVKM. CDR3 sequence reads: CASSLLKFTEAFF. CDR3 bases: TGTGCCAGCAGTTTATTGAAGTTCACTGAAGCTTTCTTT.